This TCR beta chain was identified in a study of cytomegalovirus exposure and HLA in healthy donors. The PCR employed 60 Vbeta primers together with 13 Jbeta primers. TCRdb keeps only in-frame clones here, not all; method: immunoSEQ multiplex PCR. The sample yields 150,000 to 200,000 clones, roughly three quarters seen once. Germline V gives CDR1 KGHSH, CDR2 LQKENI. The CDR3 covers 15 residues. Trimming pared 3 bases from V and 6 bases from J, leaving 17 bases between. This TCR was sampled from a woman aged 50 to 65 in good health and CMV-seronegative. The V gene is TRBV18, the J gene TRBJ1-1; TRBD1 is a possible D gene (5 bases). Source material: PBMCs. As DNA, the CDR3 is TGTGCCAGCTCACCGGGCGTGACGGACAAGGCTGAAGCTTTCTTT. The encoded protein is CASSPGVTDKAEAFF.